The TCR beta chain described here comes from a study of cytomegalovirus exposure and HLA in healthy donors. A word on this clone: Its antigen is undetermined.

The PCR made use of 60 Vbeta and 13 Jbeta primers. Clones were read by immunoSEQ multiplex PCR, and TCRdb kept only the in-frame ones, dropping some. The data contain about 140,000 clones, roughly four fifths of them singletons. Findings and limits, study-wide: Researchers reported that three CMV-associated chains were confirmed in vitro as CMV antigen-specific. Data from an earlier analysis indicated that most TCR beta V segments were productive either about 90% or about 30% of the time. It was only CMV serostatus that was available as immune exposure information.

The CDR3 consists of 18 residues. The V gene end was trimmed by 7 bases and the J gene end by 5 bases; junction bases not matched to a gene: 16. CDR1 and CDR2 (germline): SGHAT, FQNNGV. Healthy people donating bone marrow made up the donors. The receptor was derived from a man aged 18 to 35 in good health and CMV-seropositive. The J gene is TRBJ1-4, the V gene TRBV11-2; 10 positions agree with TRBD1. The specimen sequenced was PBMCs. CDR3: CASINLTRDRGPNEKLFF. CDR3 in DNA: TGTGCCAGCATCAACCTCACCCGGGACAGGGGCCCAAATGAAAAACTGTTTTTT.